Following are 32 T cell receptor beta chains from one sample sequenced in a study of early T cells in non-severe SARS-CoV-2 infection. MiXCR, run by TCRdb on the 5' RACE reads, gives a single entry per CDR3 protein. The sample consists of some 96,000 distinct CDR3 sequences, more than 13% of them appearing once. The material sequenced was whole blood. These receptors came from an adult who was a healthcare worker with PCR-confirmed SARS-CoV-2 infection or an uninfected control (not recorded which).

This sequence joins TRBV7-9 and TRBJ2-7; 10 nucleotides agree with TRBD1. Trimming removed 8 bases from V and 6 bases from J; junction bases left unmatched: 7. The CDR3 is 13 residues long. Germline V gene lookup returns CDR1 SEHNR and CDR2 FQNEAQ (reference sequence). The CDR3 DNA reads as TGTGCCAGCCCCGGGACAGGGGCGGGCGAGCAGTACTTC. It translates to CASPGTGAGEQYF. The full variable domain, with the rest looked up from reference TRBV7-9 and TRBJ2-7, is DTGVSQNPRHKITKRGQNVTFRCDPISEHNRLYWYRQTLGQGPEFLTYFQNEAQLEKSRLLSDRFSAERPKGSFSTLEIQRTEQGDSAMYLCASPGTGAGEQYFGPGTRLTVT.

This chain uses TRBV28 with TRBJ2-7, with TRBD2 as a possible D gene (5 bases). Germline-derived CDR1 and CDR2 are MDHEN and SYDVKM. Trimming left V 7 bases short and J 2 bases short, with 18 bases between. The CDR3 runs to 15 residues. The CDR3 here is CASTPGLAPPYEQYF. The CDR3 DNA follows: TGTGCCAGCACCCCAGGTCTAGCCCCTCCCTACGAGCAGTACTTC.

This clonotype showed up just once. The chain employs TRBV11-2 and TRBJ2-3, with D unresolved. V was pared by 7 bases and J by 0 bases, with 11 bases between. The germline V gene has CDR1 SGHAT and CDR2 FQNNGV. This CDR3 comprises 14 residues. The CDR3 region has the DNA TGTGCCAGCACCTTCACTCCTAGCACAGATACGCAGTATTTT. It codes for CASTFTPSTDTQYF.

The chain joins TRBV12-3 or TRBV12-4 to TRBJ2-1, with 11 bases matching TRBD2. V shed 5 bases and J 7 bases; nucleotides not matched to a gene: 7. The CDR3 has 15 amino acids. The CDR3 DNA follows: TGTGCCAGCAGTCCACTAGCGGGAGCGTTTAATGAGCAGTTCTTC. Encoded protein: CASSPLAGAFNEQFF.

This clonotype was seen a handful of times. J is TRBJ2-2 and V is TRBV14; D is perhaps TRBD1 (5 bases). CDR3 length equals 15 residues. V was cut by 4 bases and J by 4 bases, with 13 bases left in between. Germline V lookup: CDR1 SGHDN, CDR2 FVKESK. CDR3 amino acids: CASSPNTGSTGELFF. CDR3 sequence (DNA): TGTGCCAGCAGCCCCAATACAGGAAGCACCGGGGAGCTGTTTTTT.

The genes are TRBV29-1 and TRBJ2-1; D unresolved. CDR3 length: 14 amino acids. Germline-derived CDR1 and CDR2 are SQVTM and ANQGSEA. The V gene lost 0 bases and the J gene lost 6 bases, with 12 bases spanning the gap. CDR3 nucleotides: TGCAGCGTTGAAGAGGGAAGGCGTATCAATGAGCAGTTCTTC. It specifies CSVEEGRRINEQFF.

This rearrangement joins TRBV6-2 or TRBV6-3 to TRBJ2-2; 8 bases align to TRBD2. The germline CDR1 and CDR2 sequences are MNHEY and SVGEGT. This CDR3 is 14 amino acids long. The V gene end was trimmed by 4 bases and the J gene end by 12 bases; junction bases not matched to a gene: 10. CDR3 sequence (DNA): TGTGCCAGCAGTTTCGCAAGCGGGAGTATGAAGCTGTTTTTT. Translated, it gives CASSFASGSMKLFF.

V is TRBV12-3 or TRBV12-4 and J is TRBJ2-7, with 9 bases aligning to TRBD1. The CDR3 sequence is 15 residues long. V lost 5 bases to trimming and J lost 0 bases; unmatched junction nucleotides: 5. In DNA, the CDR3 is TGTGCCAGCAGTCCGGGACAGGGTCCCTCCTACGAGCAGTACTTC. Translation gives CASSPGQGPSYEQYF.

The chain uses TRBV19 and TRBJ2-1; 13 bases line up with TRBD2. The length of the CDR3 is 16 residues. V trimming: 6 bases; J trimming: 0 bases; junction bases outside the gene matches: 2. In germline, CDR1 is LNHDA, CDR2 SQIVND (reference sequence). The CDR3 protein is CASRGLAGPSYNEQFF. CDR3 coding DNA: TGTGCCAGTAGGGGACTAGCGGGACCCTCCTACAATGAGCAGTTCTTC.

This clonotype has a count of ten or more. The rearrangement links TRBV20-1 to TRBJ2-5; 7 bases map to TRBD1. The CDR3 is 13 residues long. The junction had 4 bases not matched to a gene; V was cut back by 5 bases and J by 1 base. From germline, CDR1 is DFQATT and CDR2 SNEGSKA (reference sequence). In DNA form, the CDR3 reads TGCAGTGCTGGCCGGGACAGCCAAGAGACCCAGTACTTC. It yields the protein CSAGRDSQETQYF.

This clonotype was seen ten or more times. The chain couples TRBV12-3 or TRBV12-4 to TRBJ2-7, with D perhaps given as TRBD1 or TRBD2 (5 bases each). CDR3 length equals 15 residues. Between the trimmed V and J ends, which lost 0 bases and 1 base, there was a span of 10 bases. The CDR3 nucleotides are TGTGCCAGCAGTTTAGCGTGGGGGTCGTCCTACGAGCAGTACTTC. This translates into CASSLAWGSSYEQYF.

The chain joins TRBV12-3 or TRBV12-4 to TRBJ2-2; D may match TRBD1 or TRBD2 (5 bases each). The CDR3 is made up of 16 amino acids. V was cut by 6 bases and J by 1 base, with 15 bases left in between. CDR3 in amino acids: CASSPNPGRNTGELFF. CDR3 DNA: TGTGCCAGCAGCCCCAACCCGGGACGGAACACCGGGGAGCTGTTTTTT.

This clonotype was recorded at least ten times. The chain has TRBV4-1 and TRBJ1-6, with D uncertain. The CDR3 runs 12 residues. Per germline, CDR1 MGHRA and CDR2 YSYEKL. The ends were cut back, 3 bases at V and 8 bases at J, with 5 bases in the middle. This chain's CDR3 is CASSHNHSPLHF. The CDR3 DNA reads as TGCGCCAGCAGCCACAATCATTCACCCCTCCACTTT.

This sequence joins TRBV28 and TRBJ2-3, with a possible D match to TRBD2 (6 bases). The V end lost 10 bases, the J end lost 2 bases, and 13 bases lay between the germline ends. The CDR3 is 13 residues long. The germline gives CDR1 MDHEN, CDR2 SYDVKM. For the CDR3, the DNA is TGTGCCACCCGGGACTCATCCACAGATACGCAGTATTTT. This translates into CATRDSSTDTQYF.

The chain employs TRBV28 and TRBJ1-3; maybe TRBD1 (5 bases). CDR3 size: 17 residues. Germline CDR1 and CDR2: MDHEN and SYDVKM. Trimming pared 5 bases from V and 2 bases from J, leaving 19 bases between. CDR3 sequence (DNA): TGTGCCAGCAGTCCGGATTGGGGGACCTACCCTGGAAACACCATATATTTT. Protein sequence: CASSPDWGTYPGNTIYF.

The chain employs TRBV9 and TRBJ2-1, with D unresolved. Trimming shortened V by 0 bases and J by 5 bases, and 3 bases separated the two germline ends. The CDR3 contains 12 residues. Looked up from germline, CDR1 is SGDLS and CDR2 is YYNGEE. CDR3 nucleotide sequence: TGTGCCAGCAGCGTAGACCACAATGAGCAGTTCTTC. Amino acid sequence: CASSVDHNEQFF.

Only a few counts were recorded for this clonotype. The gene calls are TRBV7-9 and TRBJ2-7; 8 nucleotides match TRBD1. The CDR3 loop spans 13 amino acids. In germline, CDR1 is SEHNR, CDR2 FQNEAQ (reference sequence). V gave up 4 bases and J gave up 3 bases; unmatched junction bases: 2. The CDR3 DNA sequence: TGTGCCAGCAGCTCGGGACAGGACTACGAGCAGTACTTC. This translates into CASSSGQDYEQYF.

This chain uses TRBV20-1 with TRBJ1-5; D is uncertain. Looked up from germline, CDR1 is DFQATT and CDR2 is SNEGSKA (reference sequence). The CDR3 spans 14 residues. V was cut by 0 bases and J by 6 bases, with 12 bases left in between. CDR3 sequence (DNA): TGCAGTGCTAGAGATGTCCAAAAAGGTCAGCCCCAGCATTTT. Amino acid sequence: CSARDVQKGQPQHF.

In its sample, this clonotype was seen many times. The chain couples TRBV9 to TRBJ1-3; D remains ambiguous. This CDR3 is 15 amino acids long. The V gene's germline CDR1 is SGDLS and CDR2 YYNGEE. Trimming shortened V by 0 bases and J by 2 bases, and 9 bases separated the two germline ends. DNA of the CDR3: TGTGCCAGCAGCGTAGATGGAACCCCTGGAAACACCATATATTTT. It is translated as CASSVDGTPGNTIYF.

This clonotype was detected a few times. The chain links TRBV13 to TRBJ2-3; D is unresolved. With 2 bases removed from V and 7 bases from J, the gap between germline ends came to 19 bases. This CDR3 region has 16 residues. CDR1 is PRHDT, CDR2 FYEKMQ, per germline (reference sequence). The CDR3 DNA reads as TGTGCCAGCAGCTTAATCGGAGAAAGCAGCAGAAATACGCAGTATTTT. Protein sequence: CASSLIGESSRNTQYF. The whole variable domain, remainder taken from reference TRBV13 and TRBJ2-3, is AAGVIQSPRHLIKEKRETATLKCYPIPRHDTVYWYQQGPGQDPQFLISFYEKMQSDKGSIPDRFSAQQFSDYHSELNMSSLELGDSALYFCASSLIGESSRNTQYFGPGTRLTVL.

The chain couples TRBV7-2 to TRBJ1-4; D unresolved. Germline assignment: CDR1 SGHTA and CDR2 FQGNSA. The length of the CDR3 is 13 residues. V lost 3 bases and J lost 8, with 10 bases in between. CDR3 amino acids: CASSLHFGEKLFF. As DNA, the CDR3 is TGTGCCAGCAGCTTGCATTTTGGGGAAAAACTGTTTTTT.

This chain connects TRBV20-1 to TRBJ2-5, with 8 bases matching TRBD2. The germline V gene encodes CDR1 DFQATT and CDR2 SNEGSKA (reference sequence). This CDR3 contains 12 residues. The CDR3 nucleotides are TGCAGCGCGTTAGCGGGACAAGAGACCCAGTACTTC. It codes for CSALAGQETQYF.

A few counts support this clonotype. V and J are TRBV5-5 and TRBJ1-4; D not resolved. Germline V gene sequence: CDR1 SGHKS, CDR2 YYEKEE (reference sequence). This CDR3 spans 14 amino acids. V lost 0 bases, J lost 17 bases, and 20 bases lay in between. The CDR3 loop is CASSLEVHMGNRFF. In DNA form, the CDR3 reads TGTGCCAGCAGCTTGGAGGTTCATATGGGGAACCGTTTTTTT.

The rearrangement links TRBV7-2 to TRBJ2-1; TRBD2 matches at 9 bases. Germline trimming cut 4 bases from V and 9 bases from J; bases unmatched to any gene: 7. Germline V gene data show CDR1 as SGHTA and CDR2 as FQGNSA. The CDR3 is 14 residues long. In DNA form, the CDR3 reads TGTGCCAGCAGCTCCTTAGCGGGAGAAGGTGAGCAGTTCTTC. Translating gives CASSSLAGEGEQFF. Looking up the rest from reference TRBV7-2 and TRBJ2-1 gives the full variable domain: GAGVSQSPSNKVTEKGKDVELRCDPISGHTALYWYRQSLGQGLEFLIYFQGNSAPDKSGLPSDRFSAERTGGSVSTLTIQRTQQEDSAVYLCASSSLAGEGEQFFGPGTRLTVL.

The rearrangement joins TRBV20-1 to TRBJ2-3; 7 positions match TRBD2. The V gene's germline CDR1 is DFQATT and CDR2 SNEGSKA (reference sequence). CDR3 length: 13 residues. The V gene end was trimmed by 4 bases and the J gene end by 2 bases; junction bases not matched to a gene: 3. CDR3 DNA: TGCAGTGCTACCAGCGGGAACACAGATACGCAGTATTTT. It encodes CSATSGNTDTQYF.

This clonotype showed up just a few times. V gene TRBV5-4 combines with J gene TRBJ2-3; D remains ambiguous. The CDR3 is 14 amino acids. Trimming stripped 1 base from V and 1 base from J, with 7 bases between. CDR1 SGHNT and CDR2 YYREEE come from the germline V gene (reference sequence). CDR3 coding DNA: TGTGCCAGCAGCTTGTACGGTCGCACAGATACGCAGTATTTT. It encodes CASSLYGRTDTQYF.

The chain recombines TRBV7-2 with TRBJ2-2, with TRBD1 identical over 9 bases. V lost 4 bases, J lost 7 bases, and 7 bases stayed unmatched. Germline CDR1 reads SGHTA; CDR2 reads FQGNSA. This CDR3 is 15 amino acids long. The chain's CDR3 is CASSSRQGEIGELFF. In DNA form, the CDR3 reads TGTGCCAGCAGCTCAAGACAGGGGGAGATCGGGGAGCTGTTTTTT.

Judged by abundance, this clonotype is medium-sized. The CDR3 DNA reads as TGTGCCAGCAGTAAGAGATACGAGCAGTACTTC. Translating it yields CASSKRYEQYF. V usage is TRBV28 and J usage is TRBJ2-7; no definite D call. The CDR3 extends over 11 amino acids. CDR1 MDHEN and CDR2 SYDVKM come from the germline V gene. V lost 5 bases, J lost 4 bases, and 6 bases lay in between.

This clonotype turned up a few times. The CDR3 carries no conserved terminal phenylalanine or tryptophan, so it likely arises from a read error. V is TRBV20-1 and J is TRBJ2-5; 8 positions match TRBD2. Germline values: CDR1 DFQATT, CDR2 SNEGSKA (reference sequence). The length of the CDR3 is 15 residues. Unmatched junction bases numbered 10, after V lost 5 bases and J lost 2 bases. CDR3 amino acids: CSAPRTSRKQETQYS. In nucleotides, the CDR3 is TGCAGTGCTCCCCGGACTAGCAGGAAACAAGAGACCCAGTACTCC.

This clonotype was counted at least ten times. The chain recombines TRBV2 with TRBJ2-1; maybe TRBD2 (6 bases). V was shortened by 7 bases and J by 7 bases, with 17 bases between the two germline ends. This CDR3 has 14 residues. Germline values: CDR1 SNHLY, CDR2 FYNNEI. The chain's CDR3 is CASTSEGIINEQFF. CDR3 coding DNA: TGTGCCAGCACATCGGAGGGTATAATTAATGAGCAGTTCTTC.

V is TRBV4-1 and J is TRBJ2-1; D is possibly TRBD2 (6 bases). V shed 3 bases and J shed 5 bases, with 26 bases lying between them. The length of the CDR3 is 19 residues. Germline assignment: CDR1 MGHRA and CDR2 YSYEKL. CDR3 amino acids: CASSHPQVRGGDDDNEQFF. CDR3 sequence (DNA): TGCGCCAGCAGCCACCCTCAGGTTCGGGGCGGGGACGACGACAATGAGCAGTTCTTC.

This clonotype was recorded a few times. This CDR3 is CSARRGMDQPQHF. CDR3 DNA: TGCAGTGCTCGAAGGGGGATGGATCAGCCCCAGCATTTT. This chain joins TRBV20-1 and TRBJ1-5, with a weak D call TRBD1 (6 bases). V dropped 5 bases and J dropped 5 bases, with 13 bases sitting between them. The germline CDR1 and CDR2 sequences are DFQATT and SNEGSKA (reference sequence). The CDR3 length is 13 residues.